This entry lists 18 T cell receptor beta chains sequenced from one sample in a study of cytomegalovirus exposure and HLA in healthy donors. Primers included in the PCR were 60 Vbeta and 13 Jbeta primers. Only in-frame clones appear in the TCRdb table, and some are missing; sequencing was by immunoSEQ multiplex PCR. The sample shows 90,000 to 150,000 clones, 80% to 85% of them seen only once. Sequencing was done on a sample of PBMCs. These receptors all come from a woman aged 40 to 49 in good health and CMV-seronegative.

This rearrangement joins TRBV28 to TRBJ1-2; no reliable D call. The CDR3 covers 16 residues. V lost 7 bases and J 5 bases, leaving 23 bases between the germline ends. Germline CDR1 is MDHEN and CDR2 is SYDVKM. The CDR3 DNA sequence: TGTGCCAGCATCAGTGGCGGCTCCATCACGGGGTATGGCTACACCTTC. As protein: CASISGGSITGYGYTF.

The chain joins TRBV19 to TRBJ2-2; 12 bases map to TRBD1. V shed 7 bases, J shed 4 bases, and the junction held 4 bases outside the gene matches. The CDR3 spans 15 residues. Germline assignment: CDR1 LNHDA and CDR2 SQIVND (reference sequence). CDR3 in DNA: TGTGCCAGTAACCCGGGACAGGGGGCCACCGGGGAGCTGTTTTTT. It codes for CASNPGQGATGELFF. The full variable domain, rest sourced from reference TRBV19 and TRBJ2-2, is DGGITQSPKYLFRKEGQNVTLSCEQNLNHDAMYWYRQDPGQGLRLIYYSQIVNDFQKGDIAEGYSVSREKKESFPLTVTSAQKNPTAFYLCASNPGQGATGELFFGEGSRLTVL.

The chain couples TRBV9 to TRBJ2-3, with a weak D call TRBD2 (7 bases). Trimming removed 4 bases from V and 3 bases from J, with 12 bases in between. The germline V gene has CDR1 SGDLS and CDR2 YYNGEE. The CDR3 loop spans 14 amino acids. The CDR3 sequence: CASSPGGQTDTQYF. The CDR3 region has the DNA TGTGCCAGCAGCCCCGGGGGGCAAACAGATACGCAGTATTTT.

This clone was found once. This chain joins TRBV30 and TRBJ1-2; 7 bases map to TRBD1. Germline V gene lookup returns CDR1 GTSNPN and CDR2 SVGIG (reference sequence). V trimming: 1 base; J trimming: 7 bases; junction bases outside the gene matches: 6. This CDR3 spans 13 amino acids. CDR3 sequence reads: CAWSAGTVSGYTF. The CDR3 coding sequence is TGTGCCTGGAGTGCCGGGACAGTGTCTGGCTACACCTTC.

The chain is built from TRBV29-1 and TRBJ2-5, with TRBD2 matching over 8 bases. CDR3 length equals 13 residues. V trimming: 1 base; J trimming: 7 bases; junction bases outside the gene matches: 5. Germline V gene sequence: CDR1 SQVTM, CDR2 ANQGSEA. CDR3 nucleotides: TGCAGCGTTGAAGCCGGGAGGGCCGGGACCCAGTACTTC. This sequence encodes CSVEAGRAGTQYF.

The chain is built from TRBV11-3 and TRBJ2-7; 9 bases match TRBD2. The trim removed 4 bases at V and 2 bases at J, leaving 3 bases unmatched. The CDR3 runs to 14 residues. Germline values: CDR1 SGHNT, CDR2 YENEEA. The CDR3 reads CASSSGLAPYEQYF. Here the CDR3 DNA reads TGTGCCAGCAGCTCGGGACTAGCCCCCTACGAGCAGTACTTC.

Comment on this clone: Sequence at one end of the junction differs from germline and may be a read error. V usage is TRBV14 and J usage is TRBJ1-4; 11 nucleotides match TRBD1. Germline values: CDR1 SGHDN, CDR2 FVKESK. CDR3 length: 14 residues. The CDR3 loop is CASSQGQGALRLFF. DNA for the CDR3: TGTGCCAGCAGTCAAGGACAGGGGGCTCTGAGACTGTTTTTT.

The rearrangement joins TRBV4-1 to TRBJ2-5; 14 nucleotides agree with TRBD2. Germline V lookup: CDR1 MGHRA, CDR2 YSYEKL. V shed 0 bases, J shed 5 bases, and the junction held 17 bases outside the gene matches. The CDR3 covers 21 residues. The CDR3: CASSQDSAPGLAGVNWETQYF. CDR3 bases: TGCGCCAGCAGCCAAGATTCGGCCCCGGGACTAGCGGGAGTGAATTGGGAGACCCAGTACTTC.

The chain has TRBV4-1 and TRBJ2-7; possible D gene TRBD2, 5 bases. Germline CDR1 is MGHRA and CDR2 is YSYEKL. Deletions cut 0 bases from V and 0 bases from J, with 15 bases between. The CDR3 sequence is 17 residues long. The CDR3 here is CASSQDRIERSSYEQYF. The DNA for the CDR3 is TGCGCCAGCAGCCAAGATCGCATTGAGCGGAGCTCCTACGAGCAGTACTTC.

V is TRBV30 and J is TRBJ2-5; 7 bases map to TRBD2. The CDR3 loop spans 15 amino acids. V lost 7 bases to trimming and J lost 2 bases; unmatched junction nucleotides: 13. Germline V lookup: CDR1 GTSNPN, CDR2 SVGIG (reference sequence). CDR3 sequence: CASTIGGGVQETQYF. DNA of the CDR3: TGTGCCTCCACTATTGGCGGGGGAGTTCAAGAGACCCAGTACTTC.

The chain carries TRBV2 and TRBJ2-7, with D unclear. Trimming shortened V by 5 bases and J by 2 bases, and 13 bases separated the two germline ends. The CDR3 runs 14 residues. Germline CDR1 and CDR2: SNHLY and FYNNEI. This CDR3 reads CASSLLSGPYEQYF. The CDR3 coding sequence is TGTGCCAGCAGTCTCCTTAGTGGTCCCTACGAGCAGTACTTC.

The chain has TRBV2 and TRBJ2-1; TRBD2 agrees at 9 bases. The CDR3 runs to 14 residues. J gave up 6 bases and V 10 bases, and 10 bases lay outside the gene matches. The germline CDR1 and CDR2 sequences are SNHLY and FYNNEI. The CDR3 region is CATKPPTSGNEQFF. CDR3 DNA sequence: TGTGCCACCAAACCCCCGACTAGCGGCAATGAGCAGTTCTTC.

The chain recombines TRBV28 with TRBJ1-2; unclear D gene. The CDR3 spans 14 residues. The V and J ends lost 3 bases and 1 base respectively, with 9 bases between them. Germline V lookup: CDR1 MDHEN, CDR2 SYDVKM. In nucleotides, the CDR3 is TGTGCCAGCAGTTTGGGCAGCAATAACTATGGCTACACCTTC. Its protein product is CASSLGSNNYGYTF.

CDR3 DNA: TGTGCCAGCTCACCACTGGGGACTAGCGGGGGGAGCACAGATACGCAGTATTTT. Its translation: CASSPLGTSGGSTDTQYF. J is TRBJ2-3 and V is TRBV18; 15 bases line up with TRBD2. CDR3 length: 18 residues. The trim removed 1 base at V and 0 bases at J, leaving 2 bases unmatched. CDR1 and CDR2 (germline): KGHSH, LQKENI.

The CDR3 nucleotides are TGTGCCAGTAGTCCTGACAGGCCGAACACCGGGGAGCTGTTTTTT. Translating it yields CASSPDRPNTGELFF. The V call is TRBV19, the J call TRBJ2-2; tentative D call: TRBD1 (6 bases). V gave up 5 bases and J gave up 0 bases, with 10 bases separating them. The CDR3 spans 15 residues. Germline loops: CDR1 LNHDA, CDR2 SQIVND (reference sequence).

This sequence joins TRBV6-1 and TRBJ2-1; D perhaps matches TRBD2 (6 bases). CDR1 and CDR2 (germline): MNHNS, SASEGT. This CDR3 comprises 16 residues. The germline V and J ends were trimmed by 4 bases and 3 bases, with 16 bases remaining between them. The CDR3 coding sequence is TGTGCCAGCAGTGTGGAGGAGGGGACCGGCTACAATGAGCAGTTCTTC. Translating it yields CASSVEEGTGYNEQFF.

This sequence joins TRBV6-4 and TRBJ1-1; 7 bases are shared with TRBD1. The CDR3 has 13 residues. Germline trimming cut 5 bases from V and 5 bases from J; bases unmatched to any gene: 5. CDR1 is MRHNA, CDR2 SNTAGT, per germline. CDR3 in DNA: TGTGCCAGCAGTACTACAGGGGAAACTGAAGCTTTCTTT. It is translated as CASSTTGETEAFF.

Concerning this clone: Other DNA sequences in this specimen translate into the identical CDR3. The chain is built from TRBV27 and TRBJ1-1; perhaps TRBD1 as D (5 bases). Trimming removed 5 bases from V and 4 bases from J, with 17 bases in between. Looked up from germline, CDR1 is MNHEY and CDR2 is SMNVEV (reference sequence). CDR3 length: 15 residues. CDR3 sequence: CASSQGTGGFTEAFF. In DNA form, the CDR3 reads TGTGCCAGCAGTCAAGGGACCGGGGGGTTCACTGAAGCTTTCTTT.